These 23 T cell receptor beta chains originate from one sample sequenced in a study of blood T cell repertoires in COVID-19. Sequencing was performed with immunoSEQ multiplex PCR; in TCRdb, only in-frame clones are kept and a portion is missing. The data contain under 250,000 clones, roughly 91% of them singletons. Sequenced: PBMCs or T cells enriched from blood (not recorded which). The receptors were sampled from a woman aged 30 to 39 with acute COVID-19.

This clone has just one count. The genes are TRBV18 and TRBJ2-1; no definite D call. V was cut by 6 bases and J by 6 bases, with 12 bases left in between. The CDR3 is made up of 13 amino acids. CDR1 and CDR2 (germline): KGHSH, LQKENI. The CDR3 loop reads CASSLSLSNEQFF. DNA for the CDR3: TGTGCCAGCTCCCTTTCCCTAAGCAATGAGCAGTTCTTC.

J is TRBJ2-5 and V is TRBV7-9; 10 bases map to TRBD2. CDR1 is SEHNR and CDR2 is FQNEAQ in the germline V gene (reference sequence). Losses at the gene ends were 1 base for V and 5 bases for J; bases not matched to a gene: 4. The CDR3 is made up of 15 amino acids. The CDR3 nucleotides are TGTGCCAGCAGCTTAGGGACTAGCGGTGGGGAGACCCAGTACTTC. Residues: CASSLGTSGGETQYF.

The CDR3: CASTQAPAQGFYGYTF. CDR3 bases: TGTGCCAGCACCCAAGCGCCCGCACAGGGCTTCTATGGCTACACCTTC. The chain recombines TRBV27 with TRBJ1-2; perhaps TRBD1 as D (6 bases). The V end was cut by 7 bases, the J end by 4 bases, with 22 bases between. Germline values: CDR1 MNHEY, CDR2 SMNVEV (reference sequence). CDR3 length: 16 amino acids.

The CDR3 sequence: CASSQVAGQGESSPLHF. As DNA, the CDR3 is TGTGCCAGCAGCCAAGTGGCTGGACAGGGGGAAAGCTCACCCCTCCACTTT. J is TRBJ1-6 and V is TRBV4-2, with 10 positions matching TRBD1. The CDR3 totals 17 residues. The J segment lost 10 bases and the V segment lost 1 base, leaving 10 bases of the junction unmatched. Per germline, CDR1 LGHNA and CDR2 YNFKEQ.

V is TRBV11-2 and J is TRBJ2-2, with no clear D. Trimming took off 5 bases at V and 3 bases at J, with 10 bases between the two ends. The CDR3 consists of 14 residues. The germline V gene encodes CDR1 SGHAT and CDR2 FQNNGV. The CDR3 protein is CASSPLSYTGELFF. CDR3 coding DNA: TGTGCCAGCAGCCCTCTCAGTTACACCGGGGAGCTGTTTTTT.

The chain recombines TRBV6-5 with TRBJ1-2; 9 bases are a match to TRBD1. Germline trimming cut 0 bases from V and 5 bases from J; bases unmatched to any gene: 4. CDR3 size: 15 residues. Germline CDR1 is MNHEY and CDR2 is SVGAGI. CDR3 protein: CASSYSIQGAYGYTF. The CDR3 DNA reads TGTGCCAGCAGTTACTCGATACAGGGGGCTTATGGCTACACCTTC.

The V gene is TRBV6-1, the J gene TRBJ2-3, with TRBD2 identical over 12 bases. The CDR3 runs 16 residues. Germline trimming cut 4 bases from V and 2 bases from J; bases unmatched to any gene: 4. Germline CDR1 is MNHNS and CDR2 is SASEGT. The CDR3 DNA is TGTGCCAGCAGTGCGCTAGCGGGGGGGCTCACAGATACGCAGTATTTT. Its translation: CASSALAGGLTDTQYF.

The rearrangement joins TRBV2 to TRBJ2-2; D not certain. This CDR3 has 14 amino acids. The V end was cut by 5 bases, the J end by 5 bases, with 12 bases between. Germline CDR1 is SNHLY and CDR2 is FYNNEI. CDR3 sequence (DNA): TGTGCCAGCAGTTGGCAGGTGGTGACCGGGGAGCTGTTTTTT. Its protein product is CASSWQVVTGELFF.

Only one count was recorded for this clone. CDR3 sequence reads: CATSDWKRGNTDTQYF. The CDR3, as DNA: TGTGCCACCAGTGATTGGAAGCGGGGGAACACAGATACGCAGTATTTT. The V gene is TRBV24-1, the J gene TRBJ2-3; 8 bases line up with TRBD2. CDR3 length equals 16 residues. The V gene's germline CDR1 is KGHDR and CDR2 SFDVKD. V gave up 2 bases and J gave up 2 bases; unmatched junction bases: 5.

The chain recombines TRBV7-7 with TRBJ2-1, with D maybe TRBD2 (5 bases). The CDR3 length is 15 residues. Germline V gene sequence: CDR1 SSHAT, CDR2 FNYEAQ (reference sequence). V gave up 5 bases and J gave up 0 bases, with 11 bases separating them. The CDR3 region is CASSLDWDSYNEQFF. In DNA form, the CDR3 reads TGTGCCAGCAGCCTGGACTGGGACTCCTACAATGAGCAGTTCTTC.

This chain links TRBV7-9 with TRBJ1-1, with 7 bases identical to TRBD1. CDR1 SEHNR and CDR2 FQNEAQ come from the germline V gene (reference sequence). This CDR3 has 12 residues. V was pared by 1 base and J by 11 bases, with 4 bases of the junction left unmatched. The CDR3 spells CASSLGTGGAFF. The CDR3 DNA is TGTGCCAGCAGCTTAGGGACAGGAGGGGCTTTCTTT.

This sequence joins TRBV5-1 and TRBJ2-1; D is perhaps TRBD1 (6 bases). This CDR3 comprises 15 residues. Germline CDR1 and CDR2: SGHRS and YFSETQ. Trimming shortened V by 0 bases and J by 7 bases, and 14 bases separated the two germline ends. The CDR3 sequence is CASSLGPGAENEQFF. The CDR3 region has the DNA TGCGCCAGCAGCTTGGGTCCAGGGGCAGAGAATGAGCAGTTCTTC.

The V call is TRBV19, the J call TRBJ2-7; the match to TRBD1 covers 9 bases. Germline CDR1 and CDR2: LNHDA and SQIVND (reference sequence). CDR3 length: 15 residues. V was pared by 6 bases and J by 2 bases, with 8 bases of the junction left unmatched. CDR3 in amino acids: CASSSPGQGTYEQYF. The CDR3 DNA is TGTGCCAGTAGCTCACCGGGACAGGGCACCTACGAGCAGTACTTC.

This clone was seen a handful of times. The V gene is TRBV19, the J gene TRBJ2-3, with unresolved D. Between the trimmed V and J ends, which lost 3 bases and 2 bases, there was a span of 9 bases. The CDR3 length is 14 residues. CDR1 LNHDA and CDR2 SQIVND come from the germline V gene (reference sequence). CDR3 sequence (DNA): TGTGCCAGTAGTATCGTCGGAGCCACAGATACGCAGTATTTT. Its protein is CASSIVGATDTQYF.

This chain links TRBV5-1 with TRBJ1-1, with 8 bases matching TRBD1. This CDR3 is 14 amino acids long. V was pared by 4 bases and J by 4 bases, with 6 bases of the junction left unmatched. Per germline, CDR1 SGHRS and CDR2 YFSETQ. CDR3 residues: CASSTGQGATEAFF. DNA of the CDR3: TGCGCCAGCAGCACAGGACAGGGTGCCACTGAAGCTTTCTTT. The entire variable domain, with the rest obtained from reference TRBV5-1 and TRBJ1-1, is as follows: KAGVTQTPRYLIKTRGQQVTLSCSPISGHRSVSWYQQTPGQGLQFLFEYFSETQRNKGNFPGRFSGRQFSNSRSEMNVSTLELGDSALYLCASSTGQGATEAFFGQGTRLTVV.

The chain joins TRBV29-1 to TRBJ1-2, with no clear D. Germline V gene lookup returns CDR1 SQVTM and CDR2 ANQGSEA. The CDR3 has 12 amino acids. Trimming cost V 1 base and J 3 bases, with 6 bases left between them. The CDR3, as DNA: TGCAGCGTTGAAGGACAAGACTATGGCTACACCTTC. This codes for CSVEGQDYGYTF. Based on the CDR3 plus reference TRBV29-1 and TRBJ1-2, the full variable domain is SAVISQKPSRDICQRGTSLTIQCQVDSQVTMMFWYRQQPGQSLTLIATANQGSEATYESGFVIDKFPISRPNLTFSTLTVSNMSPEDSSIYLCSVEGQDYGYTFGSGTRLTVV.

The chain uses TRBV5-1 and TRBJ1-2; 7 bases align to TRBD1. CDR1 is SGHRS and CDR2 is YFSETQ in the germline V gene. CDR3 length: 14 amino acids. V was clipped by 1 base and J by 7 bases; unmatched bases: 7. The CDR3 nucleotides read TGCGCCAGCAGCTTGAGCCAGGGGGAAGGTGGCTACACCTTC. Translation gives CASSLSQGEGGYTF.

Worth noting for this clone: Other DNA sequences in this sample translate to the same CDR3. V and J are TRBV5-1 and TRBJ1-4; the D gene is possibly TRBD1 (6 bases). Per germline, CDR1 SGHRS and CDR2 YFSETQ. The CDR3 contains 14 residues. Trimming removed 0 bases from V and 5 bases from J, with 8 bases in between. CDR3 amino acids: CASSLDRVNEKLFF. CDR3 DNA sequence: TGCGCCAGCAGCTTGGACAGGGTAAATGAAAAACTGTTTTTT.

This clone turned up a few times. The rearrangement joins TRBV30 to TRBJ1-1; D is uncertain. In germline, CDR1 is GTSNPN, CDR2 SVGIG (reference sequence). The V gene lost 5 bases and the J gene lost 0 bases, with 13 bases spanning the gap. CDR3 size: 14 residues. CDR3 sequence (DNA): TGTGCCTGGTCAAAACGGAGGGTGAACACTGAAGCTTTCTTT. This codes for CAWSKRRVNTEAFF.

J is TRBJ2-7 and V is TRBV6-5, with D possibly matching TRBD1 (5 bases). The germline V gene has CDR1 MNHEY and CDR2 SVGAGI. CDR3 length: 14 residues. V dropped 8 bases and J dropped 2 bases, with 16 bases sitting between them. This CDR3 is CASFDSGPPYEQYF. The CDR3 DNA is TGTGCCAGCTTCGATTCAGGGCCTCCCTACGAGCAGTACTTC.

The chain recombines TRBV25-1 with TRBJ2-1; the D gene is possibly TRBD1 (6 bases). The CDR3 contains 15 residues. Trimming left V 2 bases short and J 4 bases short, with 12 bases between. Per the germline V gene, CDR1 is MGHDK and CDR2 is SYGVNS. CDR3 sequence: CASSETGPNYNEQFF. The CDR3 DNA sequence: TGTGCCAGCAGTGAAACAGGGCCCAATTACAATGAGCAGTTCTTC.

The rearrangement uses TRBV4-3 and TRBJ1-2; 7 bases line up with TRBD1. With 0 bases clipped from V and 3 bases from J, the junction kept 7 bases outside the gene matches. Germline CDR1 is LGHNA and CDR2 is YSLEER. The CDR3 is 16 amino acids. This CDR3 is CASSQDYEGAYYGYTF. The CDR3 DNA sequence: TGCGCCAGCAGCCAAGATTATGAGGGGGCTTACTATGGCTACACCTTC.

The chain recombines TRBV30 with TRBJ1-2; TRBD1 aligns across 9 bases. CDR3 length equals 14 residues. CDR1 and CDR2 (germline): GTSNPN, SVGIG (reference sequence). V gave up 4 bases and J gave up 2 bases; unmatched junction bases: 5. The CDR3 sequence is CAWNRDRANYGYTF. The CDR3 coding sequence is TGTGCCTGGAACCGGGACAGGGCAAACTATGGCTACACCTTC.